The clone carrying this TCR beta chain has a single count. The germline V gene encodes CDR1 KGHSH and CDR2 LQKENI. J gave up 8 bases and V 7 bases, and 10 bases lay outside the gene matches. CDR3 size: 14 residues. Treatment meaning: randomized to nivolumab then ipilimumab (arm A) or the reverse (arm B). Assay used: immunoSEQ multiplex PCR; TCRdb lists only in-frame clones, some missing. The sample includes 2,500 to 3,500 clones, over 20% seen only once; the top ten take approximately 10%. These data originate in a study of sequential checkpoint blockade in melanoma. Study context: Each arm's sequence ended with maintenance nivolumab. Twenty-two patients had tumor biopsies before treatment and at week 13. TCRbeta immunosequencing was performed on DNA from roughly 91 pretreatment melanoma tumor samples.

The V and J genes are TRBV18 and TRBJ2-1; 8 nucleotides line up with TRBD1. The receptor was isolated from a human donor with melanoma. The specimen comprised tumor tissue (inferred from file names), sampled from a patient given nivolumab and ipilimumab in sequence. CDR3 amino acids: CASCRRGLDDEQFF. CDR3 sequence (DNA): TGTGCCAGCTGTCGCAGGGGGCTTGATGATGAGCAGTTCTTC.